This TCR beta chain comes out of a study of T cell changes during pregnancy in multiple sclerosis. CDR1 SGHRS and CDR2 YFSETQ come from the germline V gene. There are 15 residues in the CDR3. Trimming cost V 2 bases and J 0 bases; bases outside gene matches: 0. Sequencing used immunoSEQ multiplex PCR; TCRdb keeps in-frame clones, though not all of them. The sample lists roughly 93,000 clones, around 92% occurring once. This TCR was sampled from a female donor with multiple sclerosis, enrolled in a pregnancy study. Specimen: peripheral blood, collected after pregnancy. V usage is TRBV5-1 and J usage is TRBJ2-2; 8 bases align to TRBD2. CDR3 loop: CASSFSGTNTGELFF. CDR3 DNA: TGCGCCAGCAGCTTTAGCGGGACGAACACCGGGGAGCTGTTTTTT.